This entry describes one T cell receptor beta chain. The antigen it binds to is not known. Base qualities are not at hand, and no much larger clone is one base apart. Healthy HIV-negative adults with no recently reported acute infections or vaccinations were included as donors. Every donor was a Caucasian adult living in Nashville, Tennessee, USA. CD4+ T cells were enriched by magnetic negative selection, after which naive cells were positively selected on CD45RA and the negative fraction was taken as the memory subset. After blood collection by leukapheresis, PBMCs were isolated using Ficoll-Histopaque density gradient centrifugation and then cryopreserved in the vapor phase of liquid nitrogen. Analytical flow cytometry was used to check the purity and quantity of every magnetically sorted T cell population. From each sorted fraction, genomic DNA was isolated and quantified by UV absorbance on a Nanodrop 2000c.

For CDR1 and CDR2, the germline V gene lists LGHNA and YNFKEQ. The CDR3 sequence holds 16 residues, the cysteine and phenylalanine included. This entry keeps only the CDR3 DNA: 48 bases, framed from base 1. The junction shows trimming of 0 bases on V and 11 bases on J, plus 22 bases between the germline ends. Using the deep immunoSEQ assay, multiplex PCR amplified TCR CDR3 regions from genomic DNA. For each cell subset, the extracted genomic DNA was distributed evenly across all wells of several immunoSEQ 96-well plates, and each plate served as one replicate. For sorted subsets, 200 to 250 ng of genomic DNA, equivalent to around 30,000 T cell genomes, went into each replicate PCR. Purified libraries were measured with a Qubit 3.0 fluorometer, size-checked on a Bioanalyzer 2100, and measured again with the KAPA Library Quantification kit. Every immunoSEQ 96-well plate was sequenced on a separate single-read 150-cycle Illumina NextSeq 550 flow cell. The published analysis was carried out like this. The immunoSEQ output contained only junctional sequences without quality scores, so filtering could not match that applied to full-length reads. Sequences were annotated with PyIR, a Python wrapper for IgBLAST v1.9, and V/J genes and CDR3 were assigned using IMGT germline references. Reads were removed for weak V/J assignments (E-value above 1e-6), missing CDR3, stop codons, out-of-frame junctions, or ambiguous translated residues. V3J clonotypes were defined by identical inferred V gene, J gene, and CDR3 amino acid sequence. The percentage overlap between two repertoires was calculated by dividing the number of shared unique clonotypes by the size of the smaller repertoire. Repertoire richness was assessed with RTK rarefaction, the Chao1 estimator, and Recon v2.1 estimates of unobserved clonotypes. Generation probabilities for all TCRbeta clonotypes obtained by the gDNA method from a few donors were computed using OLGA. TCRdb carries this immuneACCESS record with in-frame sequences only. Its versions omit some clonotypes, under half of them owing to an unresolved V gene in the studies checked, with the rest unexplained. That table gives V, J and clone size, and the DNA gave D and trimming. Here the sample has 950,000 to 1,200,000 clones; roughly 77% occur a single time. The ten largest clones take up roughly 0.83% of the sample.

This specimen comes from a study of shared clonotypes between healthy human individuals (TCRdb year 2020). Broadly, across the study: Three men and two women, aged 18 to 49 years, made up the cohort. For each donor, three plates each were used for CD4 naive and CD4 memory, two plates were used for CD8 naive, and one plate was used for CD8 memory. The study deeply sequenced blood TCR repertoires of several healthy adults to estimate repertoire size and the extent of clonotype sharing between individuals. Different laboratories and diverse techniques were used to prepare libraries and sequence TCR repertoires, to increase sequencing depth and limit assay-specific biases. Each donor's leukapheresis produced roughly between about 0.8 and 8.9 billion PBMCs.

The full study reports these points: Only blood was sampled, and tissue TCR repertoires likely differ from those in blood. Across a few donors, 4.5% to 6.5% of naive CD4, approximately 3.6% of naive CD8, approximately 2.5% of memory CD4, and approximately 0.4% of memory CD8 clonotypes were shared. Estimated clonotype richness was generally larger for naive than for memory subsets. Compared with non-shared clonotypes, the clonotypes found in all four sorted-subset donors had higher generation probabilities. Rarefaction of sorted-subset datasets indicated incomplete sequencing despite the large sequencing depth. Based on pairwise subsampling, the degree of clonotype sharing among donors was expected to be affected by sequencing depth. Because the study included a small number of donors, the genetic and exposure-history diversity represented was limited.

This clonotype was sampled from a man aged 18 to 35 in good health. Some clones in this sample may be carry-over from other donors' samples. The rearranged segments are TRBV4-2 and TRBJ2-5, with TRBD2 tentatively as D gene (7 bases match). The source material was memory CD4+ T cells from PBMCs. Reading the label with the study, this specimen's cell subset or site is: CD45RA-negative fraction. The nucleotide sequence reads TGTGCCAGCAGCCAAGATCGGAATAGCGGGCCAAGGGGGCAGTACTTC. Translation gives CASSQDRNSGPRGQYF.